Included here is one T cell receptor (beta chain) sequence, with context. CDR1 and CDR2 from the germline V gene are SGHDN and FVKESK. This CDR3 has 18 residues. With 1 base removed from V and 1 base from J, the gap between germline ends came to 16 bases. This sample is drawn from a study of chemoradiotherapy in HPV16-positive cancers. Samples were taken several times over chemoradiotherapy. Some clones are missing from TCRdb's copy, which holds only in-frame ones; the method was immunoSEQ multiplex PCR. The repertoire consists of fewer than 35,000 clones, with over 90% occurring once and the leading ten covering more than 15%.

The sequence was obtained from a human donor with HPV-associated anogenital cancer. The sample was blood, taken from a patient who underwent chemoradiotherapy. This sequence joins TRBV14 and TRBJ2-2; maybe TRBD1 (5 bases). The CDR3 nucleotides read TGTGCCAGCAGCCAAGTTAAGATCCAGGGCGTGAACACCGGGGAGCTGTTTTTT. Its protein product is CASSQVKIQGVNTGELFF.